This TCR beta chain was recovered during a study of T cells in Graves' hyperthyroidism and ophthalmopathy. This CDR3 comprises 13 residues. Germline V gives CDR1 SEHNR, CDR2 FQNEAQ (reference sequence). V lost 6 bases and J 4 bases, leaving 12 bases between the germline ends. No progression to ophthalmopathy during 18 months of follow-up defined stable disease. TCR beta CDR3 regions were amplified from RNA transcripts. When the TCR CDR3 underwent first-round RT-PCR, the HTBI primer set was used. TCRdb re-analysed the multiplex PCR reads in MiXCR, keeping a single row per CDR3 protein. The table lists about 560,000 distinct CDR3 sequences, 16% of them singletons. This clonotype was seen more than once but under ten times. Its target is unknown. Whole-study findings and limits: Peripheral blood also featured most of the thyroid clonotypes expanded above 0.001.

This TCR was sampled from a woman under 30 with Graves' hyperthyroidism. The sequencing input was blood. The V gene is TRBV7-9, the J gene TRBJ1-1; TRBD1 is a possible D gene (6 bases). In DNA, the CDR3 is TGTGCCAGCAGACCCAGGGGCGGCACTGAAGCTTTCTTT. Protein sequence: CASRPRGGTEAFF.